This T cell receptor (beta chain) was recorded in a study of CD8 T cells in Susac syndrome. The V gene lost 6 bases and the J gene lost 1 base, with 13 bases spanning the gap. Germline loops: CDR1 MDHEN, CDR2 SYDVKM. This CDR3 contains 15 residues. After extraction with the RNeasy kit, 0.5 to 1 ug of the RNA was reverse transcribed using random hexamers. MiXCR was run by TCRdb on the immunoSEQ multiplex PCR reads, yielding one entry per CDR3 protein. Here the sample spans a few hundred thousand distinct CDR3 sequences, around 93% being singletons. The chain couples TRBV28 to TRBJ1-5, with D maybe TRBD1 (6 bases). The sequence came from a human donor with multiple sclerosis. The specimen was CD4+ T cells from PBMCs. CDR3 DNA: TGTGCCAGCAGGAGGGGGGGGAGCAGCAATCAGCCCCAGCATTTT. Its translation: CASRRGGSSNQPQHF.